A selection of T cell receptor beta chains follows, all from one sample in a study of blood T cell repertoires in COVID-19. The repertoire was sequenced with immunoSEQ multiplex PCR; TCRdb's copy has only in-frame clones and lacks some. The data contain over 85,000 clones, 84% of them singletons. Material: peripheral blood. Receptors originate from a human donor in a cohort sampled during active COVID-19. Both conserved end residues are trimmed from each CDR3. Only some rows state a clone size, as once, few, many or a class for expanded clones.

>13|TRBJ1-3|TRBV13|few
ASSLGDRGGNTIY
>12|TRBJ1-6|TRBV11-2|.
ASSLAGGNSPLH
>13|TRBJ1-5|TRBV6-5|.
ASSLSGGNNQPQH
>13|TRBJ2-3|TRBV5-6|.
ASSLEGQGTDTQY
>11|TRBJ2-7|TRBV5-1|.
ASSALQGSEQY
>10|TRBJ1-2|TRBV19|.
ASSQIDYGYT
>8|TRBJ1-3|TRBV28|.
ASSARDRY
>12|TRBJ1-2|TRBV2|.
ASSRDRINYGYT
>9|TRBJ1-1|TRBV2|.
ASRGATEAF
>15|TRBJ1-5|TRBV5-1|.
ASSLEVRQVTYQPQH
>13|TRBJ1-5|TRBV24-1|.
ATSDPGVSGQPQH
>13|TRBJ2-1|TRBV3-1/TRBV3-2|.
ASSQAGRENNEQF
>9|TRBJ1-2|TRBV20-1|once
SARSPDGYT
>13|TRBJ2-5|TRBV7-2|.
ASSFTSGEWETQY
>11|TRBJ2-7|TRBV5-4|few
ASSLTSVGEQY
>14|TRBJ2-3|TRBV18|.
ASSPRTGGHTDTQY
>12|TRBJ2-7|TRBV6-5|.
ASRRGANQYEQY
>13|TRBJ1-2|TRBV7-2|.
ASSPGTGLRGGYT
>12|TRBJ1-2|TRBV19|.
ASRGQGDGKGYT
>12|TRBJ2-7|TRBV7-2|.
ASSRDSTSYEQY
>12|TRBJ1-5|TRBV5-1|.
ASSLGGQEQPQH
>15|TRBJ1-5|TRBV19|.
ASSSLLGGRSNQPQH
>13|TRBJ1-5|TRBV2|.
ASSLMRGGHQPQH
>12|TRBJ2-3|TRBV10-1|.
ARVRGLAPDTQY
>13|TRBJ2-3|TRBV20-1|.
SASKASGGTDTQY
>12|TRBJ2-1|TRBV7-3|.
ASSATGGWDEQF
>12|TRBJ2-2|TRBV5-1|.
ASSLNGGAGELF
>11|TRBJ2-1|TRBV7-3|.
ASSPPGVDEQF
>13|TRBJ1-2|TRBV10-3|.
AIRGGTGGSYGYT
>10|TRBJ2-5|TRBV30|.
AWSVGRETQY
>13|TRBJ2-7|TRBV7-2|.
ASSTRLAGAEEQY
>13|TRBJ2-1|TRBV6-6|.
ASSYGGTGDNEQF
>13|TRBJ1-2|TRBV29-1|.
SVPDEAISNYGYT
>12|TRBJ2-2|TRBV10-3|.
AISGGLATGELF
>15|TRBJ1-2|TRBV11-2|few
ASSFVQGARANYGYT
>14|TRBJ2-3|TRBV18|once
ASSPIAGQSTDTQY
>13|TRBJ2-1|TRBV7-9|.
ASSFSGGAGNEQF